What follows are 28 T cell receptor beta chains derived from one specimen sequenced in a study of Ad26.COV2.S vaccination and SARS-CoV-2 variants. Profiling relied on immunoSEQ multiplex PCR, and the TCRdb table lists in-frame clones only, not all of them. The sample records about 680,000 clones, around 89% being singletons. This sample's treatment: over 15 received Ad26.COV2.S at low or high dose, single or two shots; about 5 received placebo; per-sample allocation not given. On day 63 after the first injection, vaccine and placebo recipients gave samples. Here the sequenced sample was peripheral blood, taken in a trial of Ad26.COV2.S vaccine versus placebo. Receptors originate from a person aged 18 to 59 who received the Ad26.COV2.S COVID-19 vaccine or a placebo.

The J gene is TRBJ2-1, the V gene TRBV3-1 (or the pseudogene TRBV3-2); 9 positions match TRBD2. The CDR3 has 17 residues. V gave up 1 base and J gave up 4 bases; unmatched junction bases: 8. Germline loops: CDR1 LGHDT, CDR2 YNNKEL (reference sequence). CDR3 sequence reads: CASSQGIGLAYYNEQFF. The CDR3 region has the DNA TGTGCCAGCAGCCAAGGGATTGGACTAGCGTATTACAATGAGCAGTTCTTC.

V usage is TRBV30 and J usage is TRBJ1-5; no reliable D call. This CDR3 has 12 amino acids. Germline V lookup: CDR1 GTSNPN, CDR2 SVGIG (reference sequence). V was cut by 1 base and J by 5 bases, with 6 bases left in between. Here the CDR3 reads CAWSAPYQPQHF. Here the CDR3 DNA reads TGTGCCTGGAGTGCTCCGTATCAGCCCCAGCATTTT.

This chain links TRBV7-9 with TRBJ1-5, with D unresolved. Germline loops: CDR1 SEHNR, CDR2 FQNEAQ (reference sequence). V was shortened by 2 bases and J by 2 bases, with 10 bases between the two germline ends. The CDR3 spans 15 residues. CDR3 region: CASSLPGPGNQPQHF. CDR3 coding DNA: TGTGCCAGCAGCTTACCGGGTCCGGGCAATCAGCCCCAGCATTTT.

This clone has a single count. The chain has TRBV10-3 and TRBJ1-6; D might be TRBD1 (6 bases). Germline loops: CDR1 ENHRY, CDR2 SYGVKD. CDR3 length equals 17 residues. Trimming cost V 2 bases and J 7 bases, with 18 bases left between them. DNA for the CDR3: TGTGCCATCAGTGAGAGGGGTGACTGGACAGTAAATTCACCCCTCCACTTT. Amino acids: CAISERGDWTVNSPLHF.

The chain is built from TRBV2 and TRBJ1-3, with D hard to call. Between the trimmed V and J ends, which lost 3 bases and 0 bases, there was a span of 9 bases. The CDR3 totals 15 residues. Germline-derived CDR1 and CDR2 are SNHLY and FYNNEI. The CDR3 coding sequence is TGTGCCAGCAGTGAGGAGGCGTACTCTGGAAACACCATATATTTT. Translated, it gives CASSEEAYSGNTIYF.

The chain has TRBV6-5 and TRBJ1-1; possibly TRBD1 for D (5 bases). V was clipped by 3 bases and J by 0 bases, with 8 bases between them. CDR3 length: 14 residues. Per germline, CDR1 MNHEY and CDR2 SVGAGI. CDR3 loop: CASSYYRLNTEAFF. The CDR3 coding sequence is TGTGCCAGCAGTTATTACAGGTTGAACACTGAAGCTTTCTTT.

V gene TRBV6-2 or TRBV6-3 combines with J gene TRBJ2-5, with a possible D match to TRBD2 (5 bases). Germline CDR1 reads MNHEY; CDR2 reads SVGEGT. The CDR3 loop spans 14 amino acids. V lost 6 bases and J 1 base, leaving 12 bases between the germline ends. The CDR3: CASSQDSLQETQYF. The CDR3 DNA is TGTGCCAGCAGCCAGGACTCTCTCCAAGAGACCCAGTACTTC.

This chain joins TRBV7-9 and TRBJ1-1, with TRBD1 identical over 9 bases. Germline lookup yields CDR1 SEHNR and CDR2 FQNEAQ (reference sequence). The V and J ends lost 1 base and 9 bases, in that order; junction bases with no gene match: 3. This CDR3 is 13 amino acids long. In nucleotides, the CDR3 is TGTGCCAGCAGCTTAGAACAGGGGGCGAAAGCTTTCTTT. Protein sequence: CASSLEQGAKAFF. Combining the CDR3 with reference TRBV7-9 and TRBJ1-1 gives the whole variable domain DTGVSQNPRHKITKRGQNVTFRCDPISEHNRLYWYRQTLGQGPEFLTYFQNEAQLEKSRLLSDRFSAERPKGSFSTLEIQRTEQGDSAMYLCASSLEQGAKAFFGQGTRLTVV.

The V and J genes are TRBV27 and TRBJ2-5; TRBD2 is a possible D gene (6 bases). Germline V gives CDR1 MNHEY, CDR2 SMNVEV (reference sequence). V lost 4 bases and J 1 base, leaving 10 bases between the germline ends. This CDR3 spans 14 amino acids. CDR3 bases: TGTGCCAGCAGTTCCTGGGGGGTCCAAGAGACCCAGTACTTC. Amino acid sequence: CASSSWGVQETQYF.

The chain has TRBV19 and TRBJ1-4; 10 bases match TRBD1. J lost 5 bases, V lost 0 bases, and 3 bases had no gene match. The CDR3 contains 16 residues. Germline V gene data show CDR1 as LNHDA and CDR2 as SQIVND (reference sequence). The CDR3 region is CASSIDWGQGNEKLFF. The CDR3 coding sequence is TGTGCCAGTAGTATAGATTGGGGACAGGGGAATGAAAAACTGTTTTTT.

The rearrangement uses TRBV19 and TRBJ1-5; D remains ambiguous. Germline assignment: CDR1 LNHDA and CDR2 SQIVND (reference sequence). This CDR3 is built from 14 residues. Trimming stripped 2 bases from V and 7 bases from J, with 12 bases between. The CDR3 spells CASSIPGRVQPQHF. The CDR3 DNA reads as TGTGCCAGTAGTATACCGGGGAGAGTGCAGCCCCAGCATTTT.

J is TRBJ1-2 and V is TRBV15; D perhaps matches TRBD1 (6 bases). V was clipped by 1 base and J by 3 bases, with 12 bases between them. There are 15 residues in the CDR3. The germline gives CDR1 LNHNV, CDR2 YYDKDF (reference sequence). CDR3 in DNA: TGTGCCACCAGCAGAGCCCCACAGGGCTACTATGGCTACACCTTC. Its translation is CATSRAPQGYYGYTF.

This rearrangement joins TRBV7-9 to TRBJ2-1; 13 bases are shared with TRBD2. This CDR3 spans 15 amino acids. The V gene's germline CDR1 is SEHNR and CDR2 FQNEAQ (reference sequence). The trim removed 4 bases at V and 9 bases at J, leaving 6 bases unmatched. DNA for the CDR3: TGTGCCAGCAGCTCGACGGGACTAGCGGGAACTGAGCAGTTCTTC. It codes for CASSSTGLAGTEQFF.

The chain links TRBV27 to TRBJ2-7; 8 bases match TRBD2. Germline CDR1 MNHEY, CDR2 SMNVEV (reference sequence). The CDR3 spans 14 residues. The V gene end was trimmed by 6 bases and the J gene end by 5 bases; junction bases not matched to a gene: 9. CDR3: CASSRQRETHEQYF. In DNA, the CDR3 is TGTGCCAGCAGCCGCCAGCGGGAGACCCACGAGCAGTACTTC.

This CDR3 reads CASSWGTGDGYTF. CDR3 in DNA: TGTGCCAGCAGCTGGGGGACAGGCGATGGCTACACCTTC. The chain is built from TRBV5-6 and TRBJ1-2; 8 bases agree with TRBD1. After removal of 3 bases from V and 6 bases from J, the junction contained 4 bases not matched to a gene. The CDR3 consists of 13 residues. The germline CDR1 and CDR2 sequences are SGHDT and YYEEEE.

The genes are TRBV6-6 and TRBJ1-2; 11 bases align to TRBD1. This CDR3 spans 15 amino acids. Germline CDR1 is MNHNY and CDR2 is SVGAGI (reference sequence). V lost 0 bases and J lost 6; bases outside the gene matches: 3. The CDR3 nucleotides are TGTGCCAGCAGTTACTCGGGGGGACAGGGGGATGGCTACACCTTC. It specifies CASSYSGGQGDGYTF.

This clone came up many times. V is TRBV5-4 and J is TRBJ2-2; TRBD2 aligns across 13 bases. This CDR3 has 17 residues. V trimming: 4 bases; J trimming: 6 bases; junction bases outside the gene matches: 9. Germline V gene data show CDR1 as SGHNT and CDR2 as YYREEE (reference sequence). The CDR3 protein is CASSPLLAGGAPGELFF. The CDR3 bases are TGTGCCAGCAGCCCGCTACTAGCGGGGGGGGCCCCCGGGGAGCTGTTTTTT.

This chain joins TRBV19 and TRBJ2-1; possibly TRBD1 or TRBD2 for D (5 bases each). CDR3 length equals 14 residues. Germline lookup yields CDR1 LNHDA and CDR2 SQIVND (reference sequence). Trimming pared 7 bases from V and 8 bases from J, leaving 18 bases between. The CDR3 DNA sequence: TGTGCCAGTAAAAGGCCAGGGTTGGGGGATGAGCAGTTCTTC. Translated, it gives CASKRPGLGDEQFF.

The chain has TRBV18 and TRBJ1-2; perhaps TRBD1 as D (5 bases). V was trimmed by 0 bases and J by 8 bases, leaving 13 bases between them. The germline gives CDR1 KGHSH, CDR2 LQKENI. This CDR3 has 14 amino acids. CDR3 bases: TGTGCCAGCTCACCACCTCAGGGACGACAGGGCTACACCTTC. Amino acids: CASSPPQGRQGYTF.

This chain uses TRBV7-8 with TRBJ1-5; D gene unclear. Germline assignment: CDR1 SGHVS and CDR2 FQNEAQ. The CDR3 runs to 16 residues. V was clipped by 5 bases and J by 0 bases, with 14 bases between them. The CDR3 DNA follows: TGTGCCAGCAGCCCGTACAGTAGCAATAGCAATCAGCCCCAGCATTTT. Its protein is CASSPYSSNSNQPQHF.

This clone has only a few counts. The V and J genes are TRBV12-3 or TRBV12-4 and TRBJ1-1; D uncertain. The V end lost 6 bases, the J end lost 1 base, and 9 bases lay between the germline ends. The CDR3 is made up of 13 amino acids. This CDR3 is CASRRGWNTEAFF. The CDR3 DNA follows: TGTGCCAGCAGGCGAGGTTGGAACACTGAAGCTTTCTTT.

This chain uses TRBV7-3 with TRBJ2-3, with 7 bases matching TRBD2. Unmatched junction bases numbered 1, after V lost 0 bases and J lost 1 base. CDR1 is SGHTA and CDR2 is FQGTGA in the germline V gene. The CDR3 totals 15 residues. CDR3 sequence: CASSLTAGGTDTQYF. The CDR3 DNA sequence: TGTGCCAGCAGCTTAACGGCGGGGGGCACAGATACGCAGTATTTT.

This sequence joins TRBV11-2 and TRBJ2-5; maybe TRBD2 (6 bases). Trimming cost V 1 base and J 2 bases, with 11 bases left between them. Per the germline V gene, CDR1 is SGHAT and CDR2 is FQNNGV. The CDR3 spans 15 residues. The DNA of the CDR3 is TGTGCCAGCAGCTTAGTTGTCGCGGGACAAGAGACCCAGTACTTC. This encodes CASSLVVAGQETQYF. The full variable domain, rest sourced from reference TRBV11-2 and TRBJ2-5, is EAGVAQSPRYKIIEKRQSVAFWCNPISGHATLYWYQQILGQGPKLLIQFQNNGVVDDSQLPKDRFSAERLKGVDSTLKIQPAKLEDSAVYLCASSLVVAGQETQYFGPGTRLLVL.

This chain links TRBV6-2 or TRBV6-3 with TRBJ2-7; no definite D call. Trimming took off 6 bases at V and 1 base at J, with 7 bases between the two ends. Germline-derived CDR1 and CDR2 are MNHEY and SVGEGT. This CDR3 contains 12 residues. CDR3 amino acids: CASSSWSYEQYF. The CDR3, as DNA: TGTGCCAGCAGCTCCTGGTCCTACGAGCAGTACTTC.

The V and J genes are TRBV7-2 and TRBJ2-1; D is possibly TRBD2 (5 bases). V was shortened by 5 bases and J by 3 bases, with 11 bases between the two germline ends. Germline V gene sequence: CDR1 SGHTA, CDR2 FQGNSA. This CDR3 is built from 14 residues. In DNA, the CDR3 is TGTGCCAGCAGCCTCCTCGGGGTCTACAATGAGCAGTTCTTC. Protein: CASSLLGVYNEQFF.

The rearrangement links TRBV3-1 (or the pseudogene TRBV3-2) to TRBJ1-1; 11 nucleotides line up with TRBD1. Germline V CDR1 and CDR2: LGHDT, YNNKEL (reference sequence). V was clipped by 1 base and J by 1 base; unmatched bases: 2. The CDR3 length is 16 residues. CDR3 protein: CASSQGDRGTNTEAFF. The CDR3 DNA reads as TGTGCCAGCAGCCAAGGGGACAGGGGGACGAACACTGAAGCTTTCTTT.

The chain has TRBV7-8 and TRBJ2-1; D is uncertain. The V gene lost 1 base and the J gene lost 5 bases, with 12 bases spanning the gap. The CDR3 contains 15 residues. Per the germline V gene, CDR1 is SGHVS and CDR2 is FQNEAQ. This chain's CDR3 is CASSLGPLEHNEQFF. CDR3 DNA: TGTGCCAGCAGCTTAGGCCCATTGGAACACAATGAGCAGTTCTTC.

The chain employs TRBV29-1 and TRBJ2-1; 10 bases are a match to TRBD2. V was clipped by 4 bases and J by 9 bases; unmatched bases: 9. Germline V gives CDR1 SQVTM, CDR2 ANQGSEA. The CDR3 covers 14 residues. CDR3 loop: CSVVRLAGGGEQFF. As DNA, the CDR3 is TGCAGCGTTGTAAGGTTAGCGGGAGGTGGTGAGCAGTTCTTC.